The clone carrying this TCR beta chain was found many times. This sample was included in a study of T cells in Graves' hyperthyroidism and ophthalmopathy. Uncontrolled infection, other autoimmune disease, pregnancy or lactation excluded patients. CDR1 and CDR2 from the germline V gene are WSHSY and SAAADI. The CDR3 contains 15 residues. Trimming removed 2 bases from V and 8 bases from J; junction bases left unmatched: 5. RNA transcripts provided the source from which TCR beta CDR3 regions were amplified. An initial round of RT-PCR targeting the TCR CDR3 relied on the HTBI primer set. MiXCR, applied by TCRdb to the multiplex PCR reads, yields one record per CDR3 protein. The table includes around 660,000 distinct CDR3 sequences, nearly 45% detected once.

The clonotype originates from an adult man with Graves' disease, either hyperthyroidism or ophthalmopathy (not recorded which). The chain joins TRBV10-2 to TRBJ1-6, with 8 bases that match TRBD1. Sequenced material: peripheral blood or thyroid tissue (not recorded which). The CDR3 DNA reads TGCGCCAGCAGTGAGCCCGGACAGGGATATTCACCCCTCCACTTT. It translates to CASSEPGQGYSPLHF.